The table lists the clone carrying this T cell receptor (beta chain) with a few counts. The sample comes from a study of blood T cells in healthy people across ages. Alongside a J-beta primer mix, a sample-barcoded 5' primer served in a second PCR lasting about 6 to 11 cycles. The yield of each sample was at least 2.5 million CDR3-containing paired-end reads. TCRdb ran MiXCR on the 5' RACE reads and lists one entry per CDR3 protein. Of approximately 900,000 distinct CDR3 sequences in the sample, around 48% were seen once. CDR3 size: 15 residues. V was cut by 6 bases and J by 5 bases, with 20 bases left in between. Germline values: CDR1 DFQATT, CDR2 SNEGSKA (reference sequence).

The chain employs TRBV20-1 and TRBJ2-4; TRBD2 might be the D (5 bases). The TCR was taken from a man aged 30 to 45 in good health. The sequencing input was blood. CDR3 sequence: CSAPGTHFGENIQYF. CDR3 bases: TGCAGTGCCCCCGGTACGCATTTCGGGGAAAACATTCAGTACTTC.